Following are 3 T cell receptor beta chains from one sample sequenced in a study of blood T cell repertoires in COVID-19. Here immunoSEQ multiplex PCR was the method, and the copy in TCRdb shows in-frame clones only, minus some. The profile shows 70,000 to 95,000 clones, less than 85% of them singletons. The sample was peripheral blood. These receptors were taken from a human donor in a cohort sampled during active COVID-19.

V is TRBV10-3 and J is TRBJ2-7; TRBD2 agrees at 13 bases. V was pared by 10 bases and J by 5 bases, with 5 bases of the junction left unmatched. The CDR3 spans 13 residues. The V gene's germline CDR1 is ENHRY and CDR2 SYGVKD. Written as DNA, the CDR3 is TGTGCCACCGGACTAGCGGGGGCGGACGAGCAGTACTTC. This translates into CATGLAGADEQYF.

The chain links TRBV5-1 to TRBJ2-3; possibly TRBD2 for D (7 bases). V shed 2 bases and J shed 1 base, with 11 bases lying between them. The CDR3 has 15 residues. Germline V gene lookup returns CDR1 SGHRS and CDR2 YFSETQ. This chain's CDR3 is CASSFGGGRTDTQYF. For the CDR3, the DNA is TGCGCCAGCAGCTTTGGCGGGGGCCGCACAGATACGCAGTATTTT. Based on the CDR3 plus reference TRBV5-1 and TRBJ2-3, the full variable domain is KAGVTQTPRYLIKTRGQQVTLSCSPISGHRSVSWYQQTPGQGLQFLFEYFSETQRNKGNFPGRFSGRQFSNSRSEMNVSTLELGDSALYLCASSFGGGRTDTQYFGPGTRLTVL.

This rearrangement joins TRBV10-1 to TRBJ1-3; D perhaps matches TRBD1 (6 bases). The CDR3 consists of 15 residues. Per the germline V gene, CDR1 is WNHNN and CDR2 is SYGVQD (reference sequence). Trimming shortened V by 3 bases and J by 1 base, and 10 bases separated the two germline ends. The CDR3 is CASSDWGQSGNTIYF. CDR3 DNA: TGCGCCAGCAGTGACTGGGGACAATCTGGAAACACCATATATTTT.